These 26 T cell receptor beta chains originate from one sample sequenced in a study of cytotoxic CD8 clonotypes in ibrutinib-treated CLL. TCRdb's copy holds only in-frame clones and misses some; the assay was immunoSEQ multiplex PCR. The data contain around 76,000 clones, roughly 83% of them singletons. The material sequenced was PBMCs, taken after 24 months of ibrutinib treatment. These receptors were obtained from a human donor with chronic lymphocytic leukemia.

The genes are TRBV6-1 and TRBJ2-7; D remains ambiguous. Trimming took off 6 bases at V and 6 bases at J, with 18 bases between the two ends. This CDR3 has 14 residues. Germline CDR1 reads MNHNS; CDR2 reads SASEGT. CDR3 in DNA: TGTGCCAGCAGCCCTGGACCCGGAACCCCCGAGCAGTACTTC. Its translation: CASSPGPGTPEQYF.

The chain employs TRBV29-1 and TRBJ2-2; no reliable D call. Germline V gene data show CDR1 as SQVTM and CDR2 as ANQGSEA. There are 15 residues in the CDR3. The V end was cut by 1 base, the J end by 4 bases, with 13 bases between. The chain's CDR3 is CSVEVVSLSTGELFF. The CDR3 DNA reads TGCAGCGTTGAAGTAGTCAGCCTGAGCACCGGGGAGCTGTTTTTT.

This chain joins TRBV27 and TRBJ2-1; 8 nucleotides line up with TRBD2. J gave up 4 bases and V 5 bases, and 7 bases lay outside the gene matches. This CDR3 region has 15 residues. Germline CDR1 is MNHEY and CDR2 is SMNVEV (reference sequence). CDR3 bases: TGTGCCAGCAGTCCCCTGACTAGCGCGTACAATGAGCAGTTCTTC. Its translation is CASSPLTSAYNEQFF.

V gene TRBV7-6 combines with J gene TRBJ2-2; 8 nucleotides line up with TRBD2. CDR1 SGHVS and CDR2 FNYEAQ come from the germline V gene. Trimming cost V 3 bases and J 3 bases; bases outside gene matches: 3. The CDR3 consists of 15 residues. The CDR3 bases are TGTGCCAGCAGCTTGACTAGCGCAGACACCGGGGAGCTGTTTTTT. It encodes CASSLTSADTGELFF.

The V and J genes are TRBV9 and TRBJ2-1; maybe TRBD1 (5 bases). Trimming pared 4 bases from V and 9 bases from J, leaving 17 bases between. The germline V gene has CDR1 SGDLS and CDR2 YYNGEE. CDR3 length: 14 amino acids. CDR3 nucleotide sequence: TGTGCCAGCAGCACCAGGATGGGTACAGGTGAGCAGTTCTTC. This translates into CASSTRMGTGEQFF.

The V and J genes are TRBV19 and TRBJ2-1; 10 bases map to TRBD2. Trimming took 6 bases from V and 8 from J; bases not matched to a gene: 7. This CDR3 comprises 14 residues. Germline V gives CDR1 LNHDA, CDR2 SQIVND (reference sequence). CDR3 protein: CASSLGTSADEQFF. The CDR3 DNA is TGTGCCAGTAGCCTCGGGACTAGCGCCGATGAGCAGTTCTTC.

The rearrangement uses TRBV19 and TRBJ1-1; weak D call: TRBD1 (6 bases). Germline V gene sequence: CDR1 LNHDA, CDR2 SQIVND (reference sequence). This CDR3 is built from 13 residues. Trimming shortened V by 8 bases and J by 5 bases, and 15 bases separated the two germline ends. In DNA, the CDR3 is TGTGCCAGTCAAAACAGAGGGGGGACTGAAGCTTTCTTT. This gives the protein CASQNRGGTEAFF. The whole variable domain, remainder taken from reference TRBV19 and TRBJ1-1, is DGGITQSPKYLFRKEGQNVTLSCEQNLNHDAMYWYRQDPGQGLRLIYYSQIVNDFQKGDIAEGYSVSREKKESFPLTVTSAQKNPTAFYLCASQNRGGTEAFFGQGTRLTVV.

The V and J genes are TRBV6-5 and TRBJ2-7; 8 nucleotides line up with TRBD1. This CDR3 is 14 amino acids long. V lost 4 bases, J lost 3 bases, and 5 bases stayed unmatched. The germline V gene encodes CDR1 MNHEY and CDR2 SVGAGI. CDR3 DNA sequence: TGTGCCAGCAGTTCTGCGGGACAGGACTACGAGCAGTACTTC. Translation gives CASSSAGQDYEQYF.

This chain connects TRBV19 to TRBJ2-7; 7 bases fit TRBD1. This CDR3 comprises 18 residues. V dropped 4 bases and J dropped 1; count of bases not matched to a gene: 16. The germline gives CDR1 LNHDA, CDR2 SQIVND (reference sequence). CDR3 DNA: TGTGCCAGTAGTAACCTAGCCGCCGGGACAGACAATTCCTACGAGCAGTACTTC. It yields the protein CASSNLAAGTDNSYEQYF.

This clone was picked up a small number of times. V and J are TRBV11-2 and TRBJ1-2; D is undetermined. V was clipped by 4 bases and J by 7 bases, with 13 bases between them. Germline values: CDR1 SGHAT, CDR2 FQNNGV. This CDR3 region has 13 residues. CDR3 amino acids: CASSSSVGGGYTF. In nucleotides, the CDR3 is TGTGCCAGCAGCTCCTCGGTGGGAGGTGGCTACACCTTC.

The chain uses TRBV7-6 and TRBJ2-7, with 7 nucleotides matching TRBD2. CDR3 length: 14 residues. V lost 4 bases, J lost 0 bases, and 3 bases stayed unmatched. The germline CDR1 and CDR2 sequences are SGHVS and FNYEAQ. DNA for the CDR3: TGTGCCAGCAGCTCCGCGGGGGACTCCTACGAGCAGTACTTC. It yields the protein CASSSAGDSYEQYF.

This clone has more than one count but fewer than ten. The chain joins TRBV2 to TRBJ2-3, with TRBD1 identical over 9 bases. This CDR3 is 13 amino acids long. CDR1 is SNHLY and CDR2 is FYNNEI in the germline V gene. V was clipped by 6 bases and J by 6 bases; unmatched bases: 4. Here the CDR3 reads CASRGQGGDTQYF. Here the CDR3 DNA reads TGTGCCAGCAGGGGACAGGGTGGGGATACGCAGTATTTT.

The chain joins TRBV30 to TRBJ2-1; D assignment may be TRBD1 or TRBD2 (5 bases each). Germline CDR1 and CDR2: GTSNPN and SVGIG (reference sequence). The CDR3 has 14 amino acids. V was cut by 2 bases and J by 10 bases, with 18 bases left in between. CDR3 amino acids: CAWSHGTPLGEQFF. CDR3 bases: TGTGCCTGGAGTCATGGGACCCCCCTAGGGGAGCAGTTCTTC.

The chain uses TRBV10-3 and TRBJ2-6; 9 bases are shared with TRBD2. The germline CDR1 and CDR2 sequences are ENHRY and SYGVKD. The CDR3 extends over 18 amino acids. V was clipped by 8 bases and J by 2 bases; unmatched bases: 13. CDR3 region: CAIGLAGLPGTGANVLTF. Written as DNA, the CDR3 is TGTGCCATCGGTCTAGCGGGACTCCCCGGCACTGGGGCCAACGTCCTGACTTTC.

V is TRBV29-1 and J is TRBJ2-7; D gene ambiguous. The V and J ends lost 4 bases and 0 bases respectively, with 7 bases between them. Per germline, CDR1 SQVTM and CDR2 ANQGSEA. The CDR3 is 12 amino acids. DNA of the CDR3: TGCAGCGTTGGGCCGCGCTCCTACGAGCAGTACTTC. It yields the protein CSVGPRSYEQYF.

The J gene is TRBJ2-5, the V gene TRBV19; the match to TRBD2 covers 8 bases. CDR3 length: 13 amino acids. The V and J ends lost 7 bases and 5 bases, in that order; junction bases with no gene match: 6. CDR1 is LNHDA, CDR2 SQIVND, per germline (reference sequence). DNA of the CDR3: TGTGCCAGTACCCATCCGGGAGGGGAGACCCAGTACTTC. Translated, it gives CASTHPGGETQYF.

J is TRBJ1-1 and V is TRBV30, with D unresolved. Germline lookup yields CDR1 GTSNPN and CDR2 SVGIG (reference sequence). The CDR3 contains 14 residues. The ends were cut back, 2 bases at V and 5 bases at J, with 15 bases in the middle. The CDR3 here is CAWSNTDWATEAFF. In nucleotides, the CDR3 is TGTGCCTGGAGTAATACCGACTGGGCTACTGAAGCTTTCTTT.

This sequence joins TRBV6-6 and TRBJ2-5; D gene unclear. Trimming cost V 5 bases and J 0 bases, with 10 bases left between them. This CDR3 has 14 residues. From germline, CDR1 is MNHNY and CDR2 SVGAGI (reference sequence). CDR3 sequence reads: CASSPRYYQETQYF. The CDR3 nucleotides are TGTGCCAGCAGTCCCCGTTACTACCAAGAGACCCAGTACTTC.

V usage is TRBV28 and J usage is TRBJ2-7; D not certain. Germline CDR1 reads MDHEN; CDR2 reads SYDVKM. CDR3 length: 14 amino acids. Trimming took 6 bases from V and 3 from J, leaving 15 bases between them. The CDR3 spells CASSGSPTGYEQYF. CDR3 coding DNA: TGTGCCAGCAGCGGATCCCCTACCGGCTACGAGCAGTACTTC.

The chain employs TRBV7-3 and TRBJ2-2, with 8 nucleotides matching TRBD1. V gave up 5 bases and J gave up 3 bases; unmatched junction bases: 5. The CDR3 is 15 amino acids. Germline V gene data show CDR1 as SGHTA and CDR2 as FQGTGA. The CDR3 here is CASSRDRTDTGELFF. DNA of the CDR3: TGTGCCAGCAGCCGGGACAGGACGGACACCGGGGAGCTGTTTTTT.

This clone appeared a single time. The rearrangement links TRBV6-1 to TRBJ1-5; 7 bases are a match to TRBD1. The CDR3 covers 14 residues. With V trimmed by 8 bases and J by 10 bases, 14 bases remained unmatched. CDR1 is MNHNS and CDR2 is SASEGT in the germline V gene. CDR3 residues: CASGLTGTLGPQHF. The CDR3 DNA sequence: TGTGCCAGCGGGCTGACAGGGACTTTAGGACCCCAGCATTTT.

The gene calls are TRBV27 and TRBJ2-5, with TRBD2 matching 11 bases. The last part of the DNA fits TRBJ2-7 better; the J call may be wrong. The germline gives CDR1 MNHEY, CDR2 SMNVEV (reference sequence). The CDR3 covers 16 residues. In nucleotides, the CDR3 is TGTGCCAGCATAGCTTTAGCGGGAGGGCCATTGAACGAGCAGTACTTC. It translates to CASIALAGGPLNEQYF.

This clone was recorded once. The rearrangement uses TRBV11-2 and TRBJ2-1; 7 nucleotides agree with TRBD1. CDR3 length equals 15 residues. Germline V gives CDR1 SGHAT, CDR2 FQNNGV. J gave up 8 bases and V 5 bases, and 12 bases lay outside the gene matches. CDR3 nucleotide sequence: TGTGCCAGCAGCCCAGACAGGGAATTAGGGGATGAGCAGTTCTTC. Translating gives CASSPDRELGDEQFF.

The V call is TRBV7-3, the J call TRBJ2-2; 7 bases align to TRBD1. The germline CDR1 and CDR2 sequences are SGHTA and FQGTGA. J gave up 9 bases and V 5 bases, and 6 bases lay outside the gene matches. CDR3 size: 13 residues. The CDR3 reads CASSPDRDRELFF. As DNA, the CDR3 is TGTGCCAGCAGCCCCGACAGGGACAGGGAGCTGTTTTTT.

The rearrangement uses TRBV28 and TRBJ2-7; 9 nucleotides match TRBD2. Unmatched junction bases numbered 10, after V lost 4 bases and J lost 3 bases. From germline, CDR1 is MDHEN and CDR2 SYDVKM. The CDR3 runs to 16 residues. The CDR3 loop is CASSSPLETSGYEQYF. As DNA, the CDR3 is TGTGCCAGCAGTTCCCCCCTAGAGACTAGCGGCTACGAGCAGTACTTC.

V and J are TRBV7-9 and TRBJ2-3; 10 bases are a match to TRBD2. Germline-derived CDR1 and CDR2 are SEHNR and FQNEAQ (reference sequence). After removal of 5 bases from V and 4 bases from J, the junction contained 3 bases not matched to a gene. CDR3 length: 14 residues. The DNA of the CDR3 is TGTGCCAGCAGCCCCAGCGGGAGGGCAGATACGCAGTATTTT. Translation: CASSPSGRADTQYF. Full variable domain (rest looked up from reference TRBV7-9 and TRBJ2-3): DTGVSQNPRHKITKRGQNVTFRCDPISEHNRLYWYRQTLGQGPEFLTYFQNEAQLEKSRLLSDRFSAERPKGSFSTLEIQRTEQGDSAMYLCASSPSGRADTQYFGPGTRLTVL.